The T cell receptor (beta chain) under discussion was sequenced for a study of T cell clusters in autoimmune cytopenias. Study-wide points: Primary autoimmune cytopenia patients seemingly lacked the physiological T cell clusters found in healthy donors. Healthy donors had roughly 3.2-fold more exclusive TRB clusters than active autoimmune hepatitis patients.

Each sample's input was around 270 ng genomic DNA, 35,000 to 40,000 genome equivalents. The CDR3 contains 12 residues. Per the germline V gene, CDR1 is ENHRY and CDR2 is SYGVKD. TRB was amplified by touch-down multiplex PCR, primer pools A and B combined. TCRdb reprocessed the multiplex PCR reads and keeps a single row for each CDR3 protein, giving no DNA. The table lists about 4,900 distinct CDR3 sequences. Measured by frequency, this clonotype is medium-sized. Its antigen is not known. This sequence joins TRBV10-3 and TRBJ2-1; TCRdb designates TRBD1, a call that cannot be tested without DNA. The material sequenced was peripheral blood. This sequence originates from a human donor with an autoimmune cytopenia or autoimmune hepatitis (not recorded which). The CDR3 sequence is CAISESLGTQFF.